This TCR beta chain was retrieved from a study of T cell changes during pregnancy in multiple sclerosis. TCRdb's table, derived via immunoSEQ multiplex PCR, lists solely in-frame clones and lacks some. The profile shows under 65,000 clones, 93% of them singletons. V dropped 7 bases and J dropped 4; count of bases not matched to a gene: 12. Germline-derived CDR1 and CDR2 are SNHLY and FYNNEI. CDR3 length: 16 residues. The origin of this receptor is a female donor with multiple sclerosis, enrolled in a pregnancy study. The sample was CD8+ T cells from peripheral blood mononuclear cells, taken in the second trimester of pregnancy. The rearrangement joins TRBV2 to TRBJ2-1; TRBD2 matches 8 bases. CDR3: CASIGTRAGGYNEQFF. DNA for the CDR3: TGTGCCAGCATTGGAACAAGGGCGGGGGGATACAATGAGCAGTTCTTC.